Below are 16 T cell receptor beta chains sequenced from a single sample in a study of T cell clonality in common variable immunodeficiency. Clones were sequenced by immunoSEQ multiplex PCR, and TCRdb holds only the in-frame ones, with some missing. The specimen has over 55,000 clones, none found just once. Material for sequencing was peripheral blood mononuclear cells. All receptors come from a person between 18 and 69 years old in good health.

Many counts were recorded for this clone. The observed sequence ends 3 residues before the CDR3 terminus, with the missing tail filled in from the germline J gene. This chain uses TRBV20-1 with TRBJ2-1; TRBD1 agrees at 12 bases. V lost 1 base, J lost 5 bases, and 15 bases stayed unmatched. CDR1 and CDR2 (germline): DFQATT, SNEGSKA (reference sequence). CDR3 size: 19 residues. CDR3 bases read: TGCAGTGCTAGAGCCCGGGACAGGGGGCCTAGCGGGAGCGACAATGAG. Protein: CSARARDRGPSGSDNE. The CDR3 in its entirety is CSARARDRGPSGSDNEQFF.

There are many counts of this clone. The sequenced fragment ends 3 residues before the CDR3 boundary, so the rest is inferred from the germline J gene. The chain recombines TRBV10-3 with TRBJ2-5, with TRBD1 as a possible D gene (6 bases). V lost 2 bases and J lost 5, with 12 bases in between. This CDR3 contains 14 residues. Germline lookup yields CDR1 ENHRY and CDR2 SYGVKD. The CDR3 protein is CAISETQGRETQYF. The sequenced CDR3 bases are TGTGCCATCAGTGAGACGCAGGGGCGGGAGACC.

Ten or more counts support this clone. From the germline J gene comes the end of the CDR3, since the read stops 3 residues before it. The V call is TRBV2, the J call TRBJ1-5; TRBD1 agrees at 7 bases. Germline-derived CDR1 and CDR2 are SNHLY and FYNNEI. The CDR3 spans 14 residues. The ends lost 4 bases at V and 0 bases at J; junction bases unmatched: 0. The CDR3 reads CASSGDSSNQPQHF. The part of the CDR3 DNA that was read is TGTGCCAGCAGTGGGGACAGTAGCAATCAGCCC.

This clone was seen ten or more times. The observed sequence ends 3 residues before the CDR3 terminus, with the missing tail filled in from the germline J gene. The V call is TRBV28, the J call TRBJ2-5; TRBD1 agrees at 9 bases. V was clipped by 7 bases and J by 3 bases; unmatched bases: 6. CDR1 and CDR2 (germline): MDHEN, SYDVKM. The CDR3 contains 14 residues. The covered CDR3 bases are TGTGCCAGCACTCAGGACAGGGGTAAAGAGACC. Protein: CASTQDRGKET. The whole CDR3 region reads CASTQDRGKETQYF.

This clone was observed many times. The part of the CDR3 DNA that was read is TGTGCCAGCAGTGAATCGGTTTCTGGGGCCAACGTC. Residues: CASSESVSGANV. From start to end, the CDR3 is CASSESVSGANVLTF. The chain carries TRBV2 and TRBJ2-6; D is ambiguous. The read gets to within 3 residues of the CDR3 end, and the germline J gene fills in the rest. Germline V gene lookup returns CDR1 SNHLY and CDR2 FYNNEI. V was pared by 2 bases and J by 1 base, with 6 bases between. This CDR3 spans 15 amino acids.

In its sample, this clone was seen many times. The read falls 3 residues short of the CDR3 end, and the missing part is taken from the germline J gene. The chain joins TRBV14 to TRBJ1-1; D is uncertain. The V and J ends lost 2 bases and 3 bases respectively, with 7 bases between them. Germline CDR1 and CDR2: SGHDN and FVKESK. CDR3 size: 13 residues. The CDR3 DNA, read in part, is TGTGCCAGCAGCCAATTAATCGACACTGAA. Its translation is CASSQLIDTE. The whole CDR3 protein reads CASSQLIDTEAFF.

Ten or more counts support this clone. The CDR3 extends 3 residues past the end of the read, so its final part is completed from the germline J gene. J is TRBJ2-2 and V is TRBV6-1; possible D gene TRBD1, 5 bases. The CDR3 runs 14 residues. The ends were cut back, 3 bases at V and 5 bases at J, with 10 bases in the middle. Germline loops: CDR1 MNHNS, CDR2 SASEGT. Incomplete CDR3 DNA: TGTGCCAGCAGTGATATGCAGGGTACCGGGGAG. This gives the protein CASSDMQGTGE. The entire CDR3 sequence reads CASSDMQGTGELFF.

This clone was observed at least ten times. The CDR3 end falls 3 residues outside the read, so it is completed with the germline J gene. The J gene is TRBJ2-7, the V gene TRBV20-1; tentatively, D is TRBD1 (6 bases). CDR1 is DFQATT and CDR2 is SNEGSKA in the germline V gene (reference sequence). The CDR3 spans 13 residues. Trimming took 3 bases from V and 2 from J, leaving 11 bases between them. The CDR3 loop is CSASVQGPYEQYF. CDR3 DNA (partial): TGCAGTGCTAGCGTTCAGGGGCCCTACGAG.

Details on this clone: Coverage ceases 3 residues before the CDR3 finishes, and the germline J gene fills in the end. The chain is built from TRBV7-9 and TRBJ2-3; 10 bases agree with TRBD2. With 5 bases clipped from V and 1 base from J, the junction kept 3 bases outside the gene matches. The CDR3 extends over 15 amino acids. Germline-derived CDR1 and CDR2 are SEHNR and FQNEAQ (reference sequence). The covered CDR3 bases are TGTGCCAGCAGCAGCGGGACTAGCGGCACAGATACG. Its protein is CASSSGTSGTDT. The full CDR3 protein reads CASSSGTSGTDTQYF.

This clone was seen repeatedly, ten times or more. An end of the junction differs from the germline gene, which may be a read error. The sequence runs out 3 residues before the end of the CDR3; the remainder is reconstructed from the germline J gene. The chain couples TRBV4-2 to TRBJ2-7; TRBD1 might be the D (6 bases). CDR1 is LGHNA and CDR2 is YNFKEQ in the germline V gene. CDR3 length: 16 amino acids. Partial CDR3 DNA: TGCGCCAGCAGCCAACAGGAGGACAGCTACCTCTACGAG. Its translation: CASSQQEDSYLYE. The whole CDR3 sequence reads CASSQQEDSYLYEQYF.

This clone was detected ten times or more. The read ends 3 residues shy of where the CDR3 ends; the end is completed using the germline J gene. The V call is TRBV4-2, the J call TRBJ2-3; 7 bases match TRBD2. CDR1 LGHNA and CDR2 YNFKEQ come from the germline V gene. This CDR3 is 15 amino acids long. V was clipped by 0 bases and J by 7 bases; unmatched bases: 7. CDR3 loop: CASSQDREDSNTQYF. The sequenced part of the CDR3 DNA is TGTGCCAGCAGCCAAGATCGGGAGGACTCAAATACG.

This clone was observed a handful of times. The missing CDR3 end, 3 residues past where the read stops, is filled in from the germline J gene. This rearrangement joins TRBV2 to TRBJ1-2; D is possibly TRBD1 (5 bases). Germline lookup yields CDR1 SNHLY and CDR2 FYNNEI. The CDR3 has 15 amino acids. CDR3 bases read: TGTGCCAGCAGTGAAGTAGGTACAGGCCCTAAGAGC. Its protein product is CASSEVGTGPKS. The whole CDR3 sequence is CASSEVGTGPKSYTF.

This clone has ten or more counts. The sequence runs out 3 residues before the end of the CDR3; the remainder is reconstructed from the germline J gene. The chain joins TRBV28 to TRBJ2-5; TRBD2 matches at 8 bases. The CDR3 is 14 amino acids. Germline-derived CDR1 and CDR2 are MDHEN and SYDVKM. V trimming: 2 bases; J trimming: 5 bases; junction bases outside the gene matches: 4. The CDR3 bases that were read are TGTGCCAGCAGTTTAGACGGGAGGGGGGAGACC. Encoded protein: CASSLDGRGET. The whole CDR3 sequence reads CASSLDGRGETQYF.

This clone was counted ten times or more. The DNA ends 3 residues before the CDR3 does, and the rest of the CDR3 is filled in from the germline J gene. The J gene is TRBJ2-3, the V gene TRBV5-4; 11 nucleotides line up with TRBD1. V lost 3 bases, J lost 6 bases, and 6 bases stayed unmatched. CDR3 size: 15 residues. CDR1 SGHNT and CDR2 YYREEE come from the germline V gene (reference sequence). The CDR3 spells CASSSGTGGLDTQYF. CDR3 DNA, as far as it was read: TGTGCCAGCAGCTCCGGGACAGGGGGGTTGGATACG.

In this sample, this clone turned up many times. From the germline J gene comes the end of the CDR3, since the read stops 3 residues before it. The chain is built from TRBV2 and TRBJ2-5; 9 nucleotides agree with TRBD2. There are 15 residues in the CDR3. Germline V gene data show CDR1 as SNHLY and CDR2 as FYNNEI. With V trimmed by 5 bases and J by 0 bases, 4 bases remained unmatched. The CDR3 reads CASSPGLADQETQYF. CDR3 bases read: TGTGCCAGCAGTCCGGGACTAGCTGACCAAGAGACC.

This clone was observed many times. The CDR3 is cut off 3 residues early in the read; its end comes from the germline J gene. This chain connects TRBV7-2 to TRBJ1-2, with D possibly being TRBD1 (6 bases). There are 13 residues in the CDR3. Trimming removed 5 bases at V and 6 bases at J, with 13 bases between. CDR1 SGHTA and CDR2 FQGNSA come from the germline V gene. The CDR3 DNA, read in part, is TGTGCCAGCAGCCCACAGGGAGGCAATGGC. It specifies CASSPQGGNG. The CDR3 as a whole reads CASSPQGGNGYTF.